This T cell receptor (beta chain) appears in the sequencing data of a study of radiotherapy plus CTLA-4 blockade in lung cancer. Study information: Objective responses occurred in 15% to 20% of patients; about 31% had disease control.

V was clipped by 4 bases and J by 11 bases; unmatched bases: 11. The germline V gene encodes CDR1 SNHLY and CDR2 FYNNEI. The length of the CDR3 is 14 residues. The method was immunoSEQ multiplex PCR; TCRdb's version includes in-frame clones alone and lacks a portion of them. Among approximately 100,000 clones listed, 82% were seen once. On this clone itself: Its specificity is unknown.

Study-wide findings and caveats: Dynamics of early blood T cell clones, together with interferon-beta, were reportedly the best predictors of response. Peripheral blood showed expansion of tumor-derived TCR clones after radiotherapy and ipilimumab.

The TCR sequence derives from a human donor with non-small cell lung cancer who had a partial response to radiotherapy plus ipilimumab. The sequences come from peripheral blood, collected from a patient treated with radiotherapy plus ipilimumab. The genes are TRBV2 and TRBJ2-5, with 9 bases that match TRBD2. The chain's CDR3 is CASSGLAGTGKQYF. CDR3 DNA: TGTGCCAGCAGTGGGCTAGCGGGAACGGGGAAGCAGTACTTC.